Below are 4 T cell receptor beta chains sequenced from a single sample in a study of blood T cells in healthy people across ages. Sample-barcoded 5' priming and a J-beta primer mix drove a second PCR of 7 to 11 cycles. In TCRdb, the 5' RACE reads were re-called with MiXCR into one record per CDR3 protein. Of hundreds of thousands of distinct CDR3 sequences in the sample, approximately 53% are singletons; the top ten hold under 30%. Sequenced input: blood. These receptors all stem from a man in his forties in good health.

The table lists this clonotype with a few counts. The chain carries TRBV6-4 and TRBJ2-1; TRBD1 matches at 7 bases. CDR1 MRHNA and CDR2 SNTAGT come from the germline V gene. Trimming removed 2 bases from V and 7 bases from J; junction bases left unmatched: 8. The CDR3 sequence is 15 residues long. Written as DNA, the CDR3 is TGTGCCAGCAGTGACGATGAGGGGGCCGGAAATGAGCAGTTCTTC. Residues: CASSDDEGAGNEQFF.

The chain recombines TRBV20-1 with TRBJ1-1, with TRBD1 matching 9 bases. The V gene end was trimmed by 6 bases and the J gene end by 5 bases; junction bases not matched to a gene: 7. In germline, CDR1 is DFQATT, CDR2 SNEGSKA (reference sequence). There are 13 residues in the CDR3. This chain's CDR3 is CSAEGQGGTEAFF. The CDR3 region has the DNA TGCAGTGCCGAGGGACAGGGAGGGACTGAAGCTTTCTTT.

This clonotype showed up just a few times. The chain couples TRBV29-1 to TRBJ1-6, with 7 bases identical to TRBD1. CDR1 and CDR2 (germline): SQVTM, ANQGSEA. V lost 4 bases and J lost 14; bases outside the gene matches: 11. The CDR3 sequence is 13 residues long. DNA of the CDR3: TGCAGCGTTGTGGAACAGGGGAGCTACACCCTCCACTTT. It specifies CSVVEQGSYTLHF. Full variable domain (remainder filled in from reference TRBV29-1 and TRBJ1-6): SAVISQKPSRDICQRGTSLTIQCQVDSQVTMMFWYRQQPGQSLTLIATANQGSEATYESGFVIDKFPISRPNLTFSTLTVSNMSPEDSSIYLCSVVEQGSYTLHFGNGTRLTVT.

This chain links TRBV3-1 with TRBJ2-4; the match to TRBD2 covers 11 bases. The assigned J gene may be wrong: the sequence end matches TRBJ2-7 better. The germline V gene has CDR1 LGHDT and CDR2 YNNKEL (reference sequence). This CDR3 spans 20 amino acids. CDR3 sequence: CASSQDFPTSGTKDAYEQYF. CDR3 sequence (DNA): TGTGCCAGCAGCCAAGATTTTCCGACTAGCGGGACGAAAGATGCCTACGAGCAGTACTTC.